This T cell receptor (beta chain) stems from a study of shared clonotypes between healthy human individuals. Study-level information: There were three CD4 naive, three CD4 memory, two CD8 naive and one CD8 memory plates per donor.

This CDR3 has 15 amino acids. The ends were cut back, 4 bases at V and 0 bases at J, with 12 bases in the middle. CDR1 and CDR2 from the germline V gene are SEHNR and FQNEAQ (reference sequence). Naive CD8 cells were CD45RO-negative, positively selected for CCR7, excluding terminally differentiated effector memory CD45RA+ cells. Repertoires were generated with immunoSEQ multiplex PCR, while TCRdb's copy carries only in-frame clones and drops some. The sample yields around 1,900,000 clones, approximately 92% seen once. This clone was detected a few times. What it binds is unknown. The study, taken as a whole, reports: Rarefaction curves obtained for sorted subsets showed sequencing incomplete despite large depth. The study drew on few donors, limiting represented genetic and exposure-history diversity. Compared with memory subsets, naive subsets generally had larger estimated richness.

Source material: naive CD8+ T cells from PBMCs. This TCR derives from a man between 18 and 35 years old in good health. Some clones in this sample may be carry-over from other donors' samples. This chain connects TRBV7-9 to TRBJ1-1; D perhaps matches TRBD1 (5 bases). In DNA form, the CDR3 reads TGTGCCAGCAGCTCGGGACGTCTCATGAACACTGAAGCTTTCTTT. Its protein product is CASSSGRLMNTEAFF.